This TCR beta chain was sequenced in a study of T cell responses to AZD1222 COVID-19 vaccine. Study-wide points: Vaccine-related CD4 TCRs covered spike, predominating at 160-218 and 743-854.

This CDR3 region has 17 residues. V lost 7 bases and J 7 bases, leaving 26 bases between the germline ends. Germline CDR1 SQVTM, CDR2 ANQGSEA. The protocol was immunoSEQ multiplex PCR, while the TCRdb copy is restricted to in-frame clones and leaves out a portion. The sample carries more than 65,000 clones, less than 90% recorded once. Points on this clone: Antigen specificity is unknown.

The rearrangement joins TRBV29-1 to TRBJ1-6, with D uncertain. This TCR was recovered from an adult who received the AZD1222 COVID-19 vaccine. Specimen: peripheral blood, collected 28 days after the second AZD1222 dose. CDR3 in amino acids: CSAVLGEIGWSNSPLHF. CDR3 nucleotide sequence: TGCAGCGCCGTTCTCGGGGAAATCGGTTGGTCGAATTCACCCCTCCACTTT.